This T cell receptor beta chain was captured in a study of blood T cell repertoires in COVID-19. Study-wide background: Researchers got acute and convalescent COVID-19 samples from the United States, Italy and Spain.

The CDR3 spans 13 residues. Germline V gene sequence: CDR1 MNHEY, CDR2 SMNVEV (reference sequence). J lost 6 bases, V lost 6 bases, and 7 bases had no gene match. In the original processing: Amplification of reference gene primers was used by the study to estimate nucleated cell counts. The table came from immunoSEQ multiplex PCR; TCRdb's copy has only in-frame clones and leaves some out. V and J calls and clone size come straight from that table; D and trimming were deduced from the DNA. The data show about 160,000 clones, approximately 84% seen once. Sequencing was performed on peripheral blood. This sequence was found in a man between 65 and 80 years old with acute or convalescent COVID-19. The chain joins TRBV27 to TRBJ1-1, with 7 bases aligning to TRBD1. The CDR3 loop reads CASRLPTGAEAFF. The CDR3 DNA reads as TGTGCCAGCAGGCTTCCCACAGGGGCTGAAGCTTTCTTT.